This T cell receptor beta chain was recorded in a study of CD8 T cells in Susac syndrome. CDR3 length equals 14 residues. V lost 4 bases, J lost 9 bases, and 17 bases lay in between. Germline V gives CDR1 SGHKS, CDR2 YYEKEE (reference sequence). RNA, at about 0.45 to 1 ug, was reverse transcribed with random hexamers. The TCR beta CDR3 was amplified by immunoSEQ multiplex PCR across 54 Vbeta, 13 Jbeta. TCRdb re-derived calls from the immunoSEQ multiplex PCR reads in MiXCR, one entry per CDR3 protein. This table has about 250,000 distinct CDR3 sequences, just over 90% appearing once. The specimen sequenced was CD4+ T cells from PBMCs. This clonotype was obtained from a human donor with multiple sclerosis. V and J are TRBV5-5 and TRBJ1-5; D may be TRBD1 (6 bases). The CDR3 here is CASSKDSLQGPQHF. The DNA for the CDR3 is TGTGCCAGCAGCAAGGACAGTCTTCAAGGGCCCCAGCATTTT.